The 9 T cell receptor beta chains below all came from one sample that was sequenced in a study of blood T cell repertoires in COVID-19. Clones were read by immunoSEQ multiplex PCR, and TCRdb kept only the in-frame ones, dropping some. In the table there are about 160,000 clones, under 95% of which are singletons. The sample comprised peripheral blood. These receptors came from a man aged 18 to 30 with acute or convalescent COVID-19.

This clone was detected a few times. The chain uses TRBV5-1 and TRBJ2-2; D possibly corresponds to TRBD2 (5 bases). Germline lookup yields CDR1 SGHRS and CDR2 YFSETQ. Trimming stripped 2 bases from V and 3 bases from J, with 11 bases between. The CDR3 extends over 15 amino acids. The CDR3 nucleotides read TGCGCCAGCAGCTTCGAGGGTTACCACACCGGGGAGCTGTTTTTT. It codes for CASSFEGYHTGELFF.

The V and J genes are TRBV7-9 and TRBJ2-7, with 8 bases that match TRBD2. The V gene end was trimmed by 5 bases and the J gene end by 5 bases; junction bases not matched to a gene: 11. Per germline, CDR1 SEHNR and CDR2 FQNEAQ (reference sequence). There are 15 residues in the CDR3. The CDR3 nucleotides are TGTGCCAGCAGCCCGACGGGACTAGGGGTCCACGAGCAGTACTTC. Translated, it gives CASSPTGLGVHEQYF.

The chain couples TRBV5-4 to TRBJ1-2; no clear D gene. Germline assignment: CDR1 SGHNT and CDR2 YYREEE (reference sequence). The V and J ends lost 0 bases and 4 bases respectively, with 10 bases between them. The length of the CDR3 is 14 residues. CDR3 amino acids: CASSLGTAGYGYTF. CDR3 coding DNA: TGTGCCAGCAGCTTGGGGACGGCGGGCTATGGCTACACCTTC.

The table lists this clone with a count of one. CDR3 region: CASSQMWSGGTDTQYF. The CDR3 nucleotides are TGCGCCAGCAGCCAAATGTGGTCGGGAGGCACAGATACGCAGTATTTT. This chain links TRBV4-1 with TRBJ2-3; tentative D call: TRBD2 (6 bases). Germline CDR1 is MGHRA and CDR2 is YSYEKL. This CDR3 comprises 16 residues. The V end lost 2 bases, the J end lost 1 base, and 13 bases lay between the germline ends.

The chain is built from TRBV11-3 and TRBJ1-1; D is unresolved. V lost 0 bases, J lost 3 bases, and 8 bases lay in between. The CDR3 length is 14 residues. CDR1 is SGHNT and CDR2 is YENEEA in the germline V gene. The CDR3 region has the DNA TGTGCCAGCAGCTTAGAACCCGAGGACACTGAAGCTTTCTTT. It translates to CASSLEPEDTEAFF.

V is TRBV25-1 and J is TRBJ1-2; tentative D call: TRBD1 (6 bases). Trimming shortened V by 6 bases and J by 7 bases, and 15 bases separated the two germline ends. The CDR3 covers 13 residues. Germline CDR1 and CDR2: MGHDK and SYGVNS. CDR3 DNA sequence: TGTGCCAGCAGGGACCCAGGGGCCGGTGGCTACACCTTC. Protein product: CASRDPGAGGYTF.

The rearrangement uses TRBV14 and TRBJ1-1; D is unresolved. The V gene's germline CDR1 is SGHDN and CDR2 FVKESK. This CDR3 is built from 13 residues. Trimming took 6 bases from V and 4 from J, leaving 12 bases between them. Written as DNA, the CDR3 is TGTGCCAGCAGGCCATACTTCGGCACTGAAGCTTTCTTT. Its translation: CASRPYFGTEAFF. Based on the CDR3 plus reference TRBV14 and TRBJ1-1, the full variable domain is EAGVTQFPSHSVIEKGQTVTLRCDPISGHDNLYWYRRVMGKEIKFLLHFVKESKQDESGMPNNRFLAERTGGTYSTLKVQPAELEDSGVYFCASRPYFGTEAFFGQGTRLTVV.

This clone was counted between two and nine times. J is TRBJ1-4 and V is TRBV5-6; no firm D call. The length of the CDR3 is 11 residues. Per germline, CDR1 SGHDT and CDR2 YYEEEE. V lost 10 bases and J lost 5, with 9 bases in between. The chain's CDR3 is CARSVNEKLFF. CDR3 sequence (DNA): TGTGCCCGGTCGGTAAATGAAAAACTGTTTTTT.

The J gene is TRBJ1-4, the V gene TRBV7-6, with 8 bases identical to TRBD1. Germline CDR1 and CDR2: SGHVS and FNYEAQ. Trimming cost V 9 bases and J 0 bases; bases outside gene matches: 6. The CDR3 runs to 15 residues. The CDR3 DNA sequence: TGTGCCAGGGGCACAGGGGGTCCAACTAATGAAAAACTGTTTTTT. Its protein product is CARGTGGPTNEKLFF.